Described below is a single TCR beta chain sequence and its context. Using immunoSEQ multiplex PCR, the repertoire was profiled, and TCRdb retains in-frame clones only, with some absent. The table includes hundreds of thousands of clones, roughly nine tenths detected once. This record comes from a study of blood T cell repertoires in COVID-19. Turning to the study itself: The origin of the acute and convalescent COVID-19 samples was the United States, Italy and Spain.

From germline, CDR1 is PRHDT and CDR2 FYEKMQ (reference sequence). This CDR3 comprises 13 residues. The V end lost 1 base, the J end lost 2 bases, and 4 bases lay between the germline ends. Input material: peripheral blood. This sequence was found in a woman between 18 and 29 years old who had recovered from COVID-19. The rearrangement joins TRBV13 to TRBJ2-3; D remains ambiguous. CDR3 region: CASSLVYTDTQYF. DNA for the CDR3: TGTGCCAGCAGCTTAGTCTACACAGATACGCAGTATTTT.